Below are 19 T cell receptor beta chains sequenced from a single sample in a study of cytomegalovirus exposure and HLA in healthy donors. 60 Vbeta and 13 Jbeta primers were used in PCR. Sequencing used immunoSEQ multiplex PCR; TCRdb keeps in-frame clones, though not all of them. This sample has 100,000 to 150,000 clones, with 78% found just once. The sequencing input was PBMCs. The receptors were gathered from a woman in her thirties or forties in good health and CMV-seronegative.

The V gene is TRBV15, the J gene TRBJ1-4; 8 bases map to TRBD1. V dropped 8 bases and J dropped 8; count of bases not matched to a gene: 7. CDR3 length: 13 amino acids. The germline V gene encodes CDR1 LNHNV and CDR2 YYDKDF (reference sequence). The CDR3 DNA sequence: TGTGCCACCCAGGACAGGGCAGGAGAAAAACTGTTTTTT. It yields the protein CATQDRAGEKLFF.

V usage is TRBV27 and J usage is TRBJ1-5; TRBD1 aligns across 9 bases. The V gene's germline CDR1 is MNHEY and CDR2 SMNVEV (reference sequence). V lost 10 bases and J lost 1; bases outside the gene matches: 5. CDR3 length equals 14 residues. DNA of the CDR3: TGTGCCACCAAGACAGGGGGAAGCAATCAGCCCCAGCATTTT. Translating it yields CATKTGGSNQPQHF.

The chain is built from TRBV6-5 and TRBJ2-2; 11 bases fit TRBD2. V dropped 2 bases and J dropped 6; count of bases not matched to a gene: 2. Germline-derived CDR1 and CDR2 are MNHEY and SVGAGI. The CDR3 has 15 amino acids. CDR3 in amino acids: CASSYISGRAGELFF. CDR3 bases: TGTGCCAGCAGTTACATTAGCGGGAGGGCCGGGGAGCTGTTTTTT.

The CDR3 DNA sequence: TGTGCCAGCAGCCTAGGCGGTTCCCACACTGAAGCTTTCTTT. Residues: CASSLGGSHTEAFF. V usage is TRBV6-5 and J usage is TRBJ1-1; no clear D gene. Trimming stripped 6 bases from V and 3 bases from J, with 14 bases between. This CDR3 has 14 amino acids. From germline, CDR1 is MNHEY and CDR2 SVGAGI.

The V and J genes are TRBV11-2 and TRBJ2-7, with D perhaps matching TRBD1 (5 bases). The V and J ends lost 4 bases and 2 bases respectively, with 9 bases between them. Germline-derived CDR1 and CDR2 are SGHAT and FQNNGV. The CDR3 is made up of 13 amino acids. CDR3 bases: TGTGCCAGCAGCTGGGGCCCGACCTACGAGCAGTACTTC. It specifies CASSWGPTYEQYF.

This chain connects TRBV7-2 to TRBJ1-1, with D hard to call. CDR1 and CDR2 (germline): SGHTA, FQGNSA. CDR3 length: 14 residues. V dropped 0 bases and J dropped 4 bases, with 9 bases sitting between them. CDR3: CASSLALRLTEAFF. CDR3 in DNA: TGTGCCAGCAGCTTAGCGCTCAGGCTCACTGAAGCTTTCTTT.

The DNA of the CDR3 is TGTGCCAGCAGGAGTGGACAGGGTTACGAGCAGTACTTC. It yields the protein CASRSGQGYEQYF. The V call is TRBV7-8, the J call TRBJ2-7; 8 bases fit TRBD1. The V gene's germline CDR1 is SGHVS and CDR2 FQNEAQ. V was clipped by 6 bases and J by 4 bases; unmatched bases: 5. The CDR3 sequence is 13 residues long.

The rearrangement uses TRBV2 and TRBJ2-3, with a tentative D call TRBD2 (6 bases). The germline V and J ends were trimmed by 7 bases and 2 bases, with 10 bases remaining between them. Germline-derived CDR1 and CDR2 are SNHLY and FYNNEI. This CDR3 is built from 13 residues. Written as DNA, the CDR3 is TGTGCCAGCATGGAGGGGTCCACAGATACGCAGTATTTT. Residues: CASMEGSTDTQYF.

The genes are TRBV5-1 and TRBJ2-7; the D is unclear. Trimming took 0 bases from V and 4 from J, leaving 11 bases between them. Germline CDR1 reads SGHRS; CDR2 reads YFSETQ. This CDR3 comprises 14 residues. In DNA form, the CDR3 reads TGCGCCAGCAGCTTGGTGCCCCACGGGTACGAGCAGTACTTC. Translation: CASSLVPHGYEQYF.

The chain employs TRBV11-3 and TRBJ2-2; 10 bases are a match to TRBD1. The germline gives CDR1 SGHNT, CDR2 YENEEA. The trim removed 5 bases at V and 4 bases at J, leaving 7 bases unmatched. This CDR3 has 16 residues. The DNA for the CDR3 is TGTGCCAGCAGCCGCCCTGGGACAGGGGTCACCGGGGAGCTGTTTTTT. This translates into CASSRPGTGVTGELFF.

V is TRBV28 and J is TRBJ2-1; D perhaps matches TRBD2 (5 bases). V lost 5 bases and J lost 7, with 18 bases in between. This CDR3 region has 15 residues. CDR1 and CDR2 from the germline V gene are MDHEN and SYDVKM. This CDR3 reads CASSRRESTGNEQFF. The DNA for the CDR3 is TGTGCCAGCAGTCGAAGGGAGAGCACGGGGAATGAGCAGTTCTTC.

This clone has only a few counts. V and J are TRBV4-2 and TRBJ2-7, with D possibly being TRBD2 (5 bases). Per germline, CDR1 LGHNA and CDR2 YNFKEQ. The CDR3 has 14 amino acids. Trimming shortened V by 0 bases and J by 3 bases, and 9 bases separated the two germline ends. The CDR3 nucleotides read TGTGCCAGCAGCCAAGAAGGCACTAGCTACGAGCAGTACTTC. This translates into CASSQEGTSYEQYF.

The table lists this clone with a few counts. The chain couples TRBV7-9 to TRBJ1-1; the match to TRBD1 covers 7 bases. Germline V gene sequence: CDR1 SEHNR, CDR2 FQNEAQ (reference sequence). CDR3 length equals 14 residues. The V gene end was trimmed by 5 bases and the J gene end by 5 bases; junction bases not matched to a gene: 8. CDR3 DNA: TGTGCCAGCAGCCGGGACAGTGGAAGTACTGAAGCTTTCTTT. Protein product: CASSRDSGSTEAFF.

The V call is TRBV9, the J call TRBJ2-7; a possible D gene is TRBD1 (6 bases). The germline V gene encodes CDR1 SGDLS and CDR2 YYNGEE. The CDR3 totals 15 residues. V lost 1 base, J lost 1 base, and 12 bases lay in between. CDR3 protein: CASSVTGSFSYEQYF. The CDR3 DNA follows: TGTGCCAGCAGCGTAACAGGGAGCTTTTCCTACGAGCAGTACTTC. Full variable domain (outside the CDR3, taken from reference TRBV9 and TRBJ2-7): DSGVTQTPKHLITATGQRVTLRCSPRSGDLSVYWYQQSLDQGLQFLIQYYNGEERAKGNILERFSAQQFPDLHSELNLSSLELGDSALYFCASSVTGSFSYEQYFGPGTRLTVT.

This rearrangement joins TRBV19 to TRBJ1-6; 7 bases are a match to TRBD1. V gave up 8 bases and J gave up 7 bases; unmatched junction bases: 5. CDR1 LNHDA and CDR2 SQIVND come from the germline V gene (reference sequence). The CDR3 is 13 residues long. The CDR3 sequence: CASSGQLNSPLHF. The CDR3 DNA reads TGTGCCAGTTCGGGACAGCTAAATTCACCCCTCCACTTT.

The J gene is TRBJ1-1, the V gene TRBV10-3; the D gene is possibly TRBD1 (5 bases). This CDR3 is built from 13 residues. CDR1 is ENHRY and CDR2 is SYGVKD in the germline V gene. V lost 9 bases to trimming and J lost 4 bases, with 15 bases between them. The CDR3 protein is CAISPGFVTEAFF. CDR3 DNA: TGTGCCATTTCCCCAGGGTTCGTCACTGAAGCTTTCTTT.

The CDR3 spells CASAFNPRSEAFF. The DNA of the CDR3 is TGTGCCAGCGCTTTCAACCCCCGGAGTGAAGCTTTCTTT. V usage is TRBV27 and J usage is TRBJ1-1; unclear D gene. The V end was cut by 8 bases, the J end by 7 bases, with 17 bases between. The CDR3 covers 13 residues. CDR1 and CDR2 (germline): MNHEY, SMNVEV (reference sequence).

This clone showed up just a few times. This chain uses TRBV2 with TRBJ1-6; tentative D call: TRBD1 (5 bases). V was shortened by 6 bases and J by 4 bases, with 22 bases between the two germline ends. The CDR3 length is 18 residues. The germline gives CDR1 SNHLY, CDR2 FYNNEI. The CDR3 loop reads CASSPLGIRGFYNSPLHF. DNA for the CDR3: TGTGCCAGCAGCCCCCTGGGGATAAGGGGCTTTTATAATTCACCCCTCCACTTT. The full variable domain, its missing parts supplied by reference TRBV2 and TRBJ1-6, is EPEVTQTPSHQVTQMGQEVILRCVPISNHLYFYWYRQILGQKVEFLVSFYNNEISEKSEIFDDQFSVERPDGSNFTLKIRSTKLEDSAMYFCASSPLGIRGFYNSPLHFGNGTRLTVT.

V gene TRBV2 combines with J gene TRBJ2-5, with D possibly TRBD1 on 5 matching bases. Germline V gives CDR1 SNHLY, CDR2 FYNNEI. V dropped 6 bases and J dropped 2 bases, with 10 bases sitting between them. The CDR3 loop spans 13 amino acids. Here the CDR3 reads CASSMGLQETQYF. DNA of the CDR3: TGTGCCAGCAGCATGGGGCTACAAGAGACCCAGTACTTC.